The clone carrying this TCR beta chain was seen a few times. These data belong to a study of T cell responses to AZD1222 COVID-19 vaccine. Here immunoSEQ multiplex PCR was the method, and the copy in TCRdb shows in-frame clones only, minus some. The sample consists of 65,000 to 70,000 clones, 65% to 90% of them appearing once. The CDR3 has 12 amino acids. The germline gives CDR1 SQVTM, CDR2 ANQGSEA. With 4 bases clipped from V and 3 bases from J, the junction kept 0 bases outside the gene matches. The TCR was taken from an adult in good health. The V and J genes are TRBV29-1 and TRBJ2-3, with 8 bases identical to TRBD1. The sample in question was peripheral blood, obtained on day 0 of AZD1222 vaccination. For the CDR3, the DNA is TGCAGCGTTGGACAGGGGACAGATACGCAGTATTTT. It yields the protein CSVGQGTDTQYF.